The next 31 T cell receptor beta chains were all read from a single sample in a study of T cells in Graves' hyperthyroidism and ophthalmopathy. RNA transcripts were the template for amplifying TCR beta CDR3 regions. The primer set for the first-round RT-PCR of the TCR CDR3 was HTBI. In TCRdb, the multiplex PCR reads were re-called with MiXCR into one record per CDR3 protein. This table has under 800,000 distinct CDR3 sequences, 14% appearing once. Sequenced sample: blood. The receptors were sampled from a woman aged 18-29 years with Graves' hyperthyroidism.

The genes are TRBV12-3 or TRBV12-4 and TRBJ2-1, with D perhaps being TRBD1 or TRBD2 (5 bases each). Deletions cut 8 bases from V and 6 bases from J, with 14 bases between. The CDR3 is 13 amino acids. This CDR3 is CASRFPGLNEQFF. The CDR3 region has the DNA TGTGCCAGCCGGTTCCCGGGGCTCAATGAGCAGTTCTTC.

The CDR3 bases are TGTGCCCGAAAAAGGGTTGCGGGGGGAGGCTACACCTTC. Amino acids: CARKRVAGGGYTF. This chain links TRBV12-3 or TRBV12-4 with TRBJ1-2; D possibly corresponds to TRBD1 (5 bases). This CDR3 is built from 13 residues. The germline V and J ends were trimmed by 11 bases and 8 bases, with 21 bases remaining between them.

Note on this clonotype: A read error may account for a junction end that differs from germline. This chain uses TRBV13 with TRBJ1-2, with TRBD1 identical over 8 bases. The CDR3 length is 21 residues. Germline V CDR1 and CDR2: PRHDT, FYEKMQ (reference sequence). DNA of the CDR3: TGTGCCAGCAGCCGGTATGACAGGGGTTACTCCTCCGCTACACCTGGCTATGGCTATACCTTC. Amino acids: CASSRYDRGYSSATPGYGYTF.

There are many counts of this clonotype. The chain combines TRBV11-2 with TRBJ1-4; D is possibly TRBD1 (5 bases). Germline values: CDR1 SGHAT, CDR2 FQNNGV. V was cut by 5 bases and J by 5 bases, with 12 bases left in between. This CDR3 is 14 amino acids long. The chain's CDR3 is CASSQGTENEKLFF. The CDR3, as DNA: TGTGCCAGCAGCCAGGGTACAGAGAATGAAAAACTGTTTTTT.

This clonotype was seen more than once but under ten times. The chain recombines TRBV9 with TRBJ2-5; no reliable D call. The germline V gene has CDR1 SGDLS and CDR2 YYNGEE. CDR3 size: 14 residues. Trimming left V 0 bases short and J 4 bases short, with 10 bases between. The CDR3 reads CASSVAWLGETQYF. The CDR3 DNA reads TGTGCCAGCAGCGTAGCTTGGTTAGGAGAGACCCAGTACTTC.

This clonotype has at least ten counts. The chain couples TRBV11-2 to TRBJ1-1; D perhaps matches TRBD1 (5 bases). The CDR3 spans 14 residues. Germline lookup yields CDR1 SGHAT and CDR2 FQNNGV. Deletions cut 6 bases from V and 3 bases from J, with 14 bases between. The DNA of the CDR3 is TGTGCCAGCAGGGGGACCTCCGTGGACACTGAAGCTTTCTTT. Residues: CASRGTSVDTEAFF. Drawing the rest from reference TRBV11-2 and TRBJ1-1, the complete variable domain is EAGVAQSPRYKIIEKRQSVAFWCNPISGHATLYWYQQILGQGPKLLIQFQNNGVVDDSQLPKDRFSAERLKGVDSTLKIQPAKLEDSAVYLCASRGTSVDTEAFFGQGTRLTVV.

This clonotype occurred many times. The rearrangement uses TRBV6-4 and TRBJ2-5; 9 nucleotides align to TRBD2. This CDR3 comprises 17 residues. Germline values: CDR1 MRHNA, CDR2 SNTAGT. V trimming: 0 bases; J trimming: 3 bases; junction bases outside the gene matches: 8. The CDR3 protein is CASSDSRTSDAKETQYF. The CDR3 DNA is TGTGCCAGCAGTGACTCTCGGACTAGCGACGCAAAAGAGACCCAGTACTTC.

The sample holds a few counts of this clonotype. One end of the junction is discordant with germline, which a read error may explain. The V and J genes are TRBV20-1 and TRBJ2-3, with TRBD1 as a possible D gene (5 bases). Per germline, CDR1 DFQATT and CDR2 SNEGSKA (reference sequence). The CDR3 spans 12 residues. The CDR3 is CSAKQVTDMQYF. CDR3 nucleotide sequence: TGCAGTGCTAAACAGGTTACAGATATGCAGTATTTT.

This clonotype appeared once. The gene calls are TRBV20-1 and TRBJ1-6, with 12 nucleotides matching TRBD1. The CDR3 is made up of 16 amino acids. The J segment lost 9 bases and the V segment lost 3 bases, leaving 9 bases of the junction unmatched. Germline-derived CDR1 and CDR2 are DFQATT and SNEGSKA (reference sequence). The CDR3 sequence: CSARGTGGLIGSPLHF. In DNA form, the CDR3 reads TGCAGTGCTAGGGGGACAGGGGGCTTAATCGGTTCACCCCTCCACTTT.

This rearrangement joins TRBV3-1 to TRBJ2-5; 7 bases line up with TRBD2. The CDR3 consists of 16 residues. Trimming removed 0 bases from V and 7 bases from J; junction bases left unmatched: 11. Per germline, CDR1 LGHDT and CDR2 YNNKEL (reference sequence). The CDR3 loop reads CASSQDLRSRGGTQYF. In DNA, the CDR3 is TGTGCCAGCAGCCAAGATTTGCGGAGTCGCGGGGGGACCCAGTACTTC.

In this sample, this clonotype turned up many times. The chain employs TRBV11-2 and TRBJ2-7; D is unresolved. Germline V lookup: CDR1 SGHAT, CDR2 FQNNGV. The CDR3 is 13 residues long. The V gene lost 6 bases and the J gene lost 0 bases, with 9 bases spanning the gap. The DNA for the CDR3 is TGTGCCAGCAGGGTAACAGCCTCCTACGAGCAGTACTTC. Protein product: CASRVTASYEQYF. Combining the CDR3 with reference TRBV11-2 and TRBJ2-7 gives the whole variable domain EAGVAQSPRYKIIEKRQSVAFWCNPISGHATLYWYQQILGQGPKLLIQFQNNGVVDDSQLPKDRFSAERLKGVDSTLKIQPAKLEDSAVYLCASRVTASYEQYFGPGTRLTVT.

Only a few counts were recorded for this clonotype. The chain is built from TRBV6-5 and TRBJ2-6; D unresolved. Trimming stripped 0 bases from V and 0 bases from J, with 6 bases between. The CDR3 consists of 16 residues. Per germline, CDR1 MNHEY and CDR2 SVGAGI. CDR3 in amino acids: CASSYSTLSGANVLTF. DNA of the CDR3: TGTGCCAGCAGTTACTCGACCCTCTCTGGGGCCAACGTCCTGACTTTC.

V usage is TRBV20-1 and J usage is TRBJ2-2; TRBD2 matches at 12 bases. Germline lookup yields CDR1 DFQATT and CDR2 SNEGSKA (reference sequence). Trimming cost V 0 bases and J 4 bases; bases outside gene matches: 9. CDR3 length: 18 amino acids. Here the CDR3 reads CSARENKGLAGLTGELFF. CDR3 bases: TGCAGTGCTAGAGAGAACAAGGGACTAGCGGGTCTCACCGGGGAGCTGTTTTTT.

In this sample, this clonotype turned up many times. This chain uses TRBV30 with TRBJ1-2, with D perhaps matching TRBD1 (6 bases). Per the germline V gene, CDR1 is GTSNPN and CDR2 is SVGIG (reference sequence). V lost 5 bases, J lost 8 bases, and 15 bases lay in between. The CDR3 loop spans 12 amino acids. CDR3 coding DNA: TGTGCCTGGGACAGGCCCCCAGGAGGCTACACCTTC. Protein product: CAWDRPPGGYTF.

This clonotype was detected only a few times. The V and J genes are TRBV12-3 or TRBV12-4 and TRBJ1-1; tentative D call: TRBD1 (5 bases). The CDR3 runs to 11 residues. Trimming stripped 2 bases from V and 11 bases from J, with 9 bases between. The CDR3 loop is CASSLKGNAFF. The CDR3, as DNA: TGTGCCAGCAGTTTAAAGGGGAACGCTTTCTTT.

This clonotype was found many times. This sequence joins TRBV20-1 and TRBJ2-3; 8 bases are a match to TRBD2. The V gene's germline CDR1 is DFQATT and CDR2 SNEGSKA (reference sequence). This CDR3 has 15 amino acids. The V gene end was trimmed by 4 bases and the J gene end by 3 bases; junction bases not matched to a gene: 9. CDR3 region: CSATVSAGATDTQYF. DNA of the CDR3: TGCAGTGCTACAGTGTCAGCGGGGGCTACAGATACGCAGTATTTT.

The J gene is TRBJ2-5, the V gene TRBV7-9; 8 positions agree with TRBD2. With V trimmed by 0 bases and J by 13 bases, 7 bases remained unmatched. CDR3 length: 13 residues. Germline CDR1 SEHNR, CDR2 FQNEAQ (reference sequence). The CDR3 region has the DNA TGTGCCAGCAGCTTAGCGGCTAGCGGGCCCCCGTACTTC. Translating it yields CASSLAASGPPYF.

This clonotype was seen more than once but under ten times. The V call is TRBV19, the J call TRBJ2-3; no clear D gene. The V gene lost 0 bases and the J gene lost 3 bases, with 16 bases spanning the gap. The CDR3 extends over 17 amino acids. Germline CDR1 and CDR2: LNHDA and SQIVND (reference sequence). The DNA of the CDR3 is TGTGCCAGTAGTATAGAACCGGCTCCCCCCCGGACAGATACGCAGTATTTT. The encoded protein is CASSIEPAPPRTDTQYF.

The rearrangement links TRBV20-1 to TRBJ1-3; the D is unclear. The CDR3 is 13 residues long. Germline CDR1 reads DFQATT; CDR2 reads SNEGSKA (reference sequence). Trimming removed 3 bases from V and 4 bases from J, with 10 bases in between. The CDR3 sequence is CSARSPVGNTIYF. CDR3 coding DNA: TGCAGTGCTAGGAGTCCGGTAGGAAACACCATATATTTT.

There are many counts of this clonotype. This rearrangement joins TRBV20-1 to TRBJ2-2, with 11 bases fitting TRBD2. This CDR3 is built from 15 residues. CDR1 is DFQATT, CDR2 SNEGSKA, per germline (reference sequence). V lost 1 base and J lost 7; bases outside the gene matches: 5. The CDR3 loop is CSARVLAGESGELFF. DNA for the CDR3: TGCAGTGCTAGAGTACTAGCGGGAGAAAGCGGGGAGCTGTTTTTT.

Many counts were recorded for this clonotype. V is TRBV11-2 and J is TRBJ1-6; D uncertain. V gave up 4 bases and J gave up 3 bases, with 7 bases separating them. The length of the CDR3 is 14 residues. Germline V lookup: CDR1 SGHAT, CDR2 FQNNGV. CDR3 DNA: TGTGCCAGCAGCTCCCAGTACTATAATTCACCCCTCCACTTT. Translating it yields CASSSQYYNSPLHF.

The rearrangement links TRBV11-2 to TRBJ1-2; D not resolved. CDR3 length: 16 amino acids. Germline CDR1 and CDR2: SGHAT and FQNNGV. The V end lost 4 bases, the J end lost 1 base, and 16 bases lay between the germline ends. The chain's CDR3 is CASSSIPRRLNYGYTF. As DNA, the CDR3 is TGTGCCAGCAGCTCAATCCCCCGCCGACTTAACTATGGCTACACCTTC. The whole variable domain, remainder taken from reference TRBV11-2 and TRBJ1-2, is EAGVAQSPRYKIIEKRQSVAFWCNPISGHATLYWYQQILGQGPKLLIQFQNNGVVDDSQLPKDRFSAERLKGVDSTLKIQPAKLEDSAVYLCASSSIPRRLNYGYTFGSGTRLTVV.

This clonotype has a handful of counts. The rearrangement links TRBV10-3 to TRBJ1-2; tentative D call: TRBD1 (6 bases). Deletions cut 10 bases from V and 4 bases from J, with 16 bases between. This CDR3 region has 13 residues. Germline V CDR1 and CDR2: ENHRY, SYGVKD. Written as DNA, the CDR3 is TGTGCCAGCTACCCGGGACACATCTATGGCTACACCTTC. This translates into CASYPGHIYGYTF.

This clonotype was seen repeatedly, ten times or more. This chain links TRBV6-1 with TRBJ2-1; the match to TRBD2 covers 7 bases. This CDR3 comprises 16 residues. V shed 5 bases and J 7 bases; nucleotides not matched to a gene: 14. Germline V gene sequence: CDR1 MNHNS, CDR2 SASEGT. The CDR3 loop reads CASSSTLAGEGNEQFF. CDR3 in DNA: TGTGCCAGCAGTTCCACCTTAGCGGGCGAGGGGAATGAGCAGTTCTTC.

This clonotype appeared many times. The CDR3 loop is CASSYSSGTSNTGELFF. For the CDR3, the DNA is TGTGCCAGCAGTTACTCCTCCGGGACATCGAACACCGGGGAGCTGTTTTTT. This sequence joins TRBV6-5 and TRBJ2-2; D perhaps matches TRBD1 (6 bases). The CDR3 is 17 amino acids. V lost 0 bases, J lost 0 bases, and 11 bases lay in between. The germline gives CDR1 MNHEY, CDR2 SVGAGI.

This clonotype was seen many times. This chain uses TRBV18 with TRBJ2-7; no firm D call. Trimming shortened V by 2 bases and J by 1 base, and 6 bases separated the two germline ends. CDR1 KGHSH and CDR2 LQKENI come from the germline V gene. The CDR3 contains 13 residues. The CDR3 spells CASSPASSYEQYF. As DNA, the CDR3 is TGTGCCAGCTCACCAGCGAGTTCCTACGAGCAGTACTTC.

The V and J genes are TRBV2 and TRBJ1-5; no definite D call. The length of the CDR3 is 14 residues. Trimming removed 1 base from V and 1 base from J, with 5 bases in between. Germline CDR1 SNHLY, CDR2 FYNNEI. CDR3 sequence (DNA): TGTGCCAGCAGTGAAGTCATGAGCAATCAGCCCCAGCATTTT. Translating it yields CASSEVMSNQPQHF. The whole variable domain, filled in from reference TRBV2 and TRBJ1-5, reads EPEVTQTPSHQVTQMGQEVILRCVPISNHLYFYWYRQILGQKVEFLVSFYNNEISEKSEIFDDQFSVERPDGSNFTLKIRSTKLEDSAMYFCASSEVMSNQPQHFGDGTRLSIL.

This clonotype was seen many times. CDR3: CANAAGLGRRGSNEQFF. CDR3 sequence (DNA): TGTGCCAACGCAGCGGGACTAGGCCGACGGGGGAGCAATGAGCAGTTCTTC. The chain recombines TRBV2 with TRBJ2-1, with TRBD2 matching over 8 bases. The CDR3 runs to 17 residues. V lost 10 bases to trimming and J lost 6 bases; unmatched junction nucleotides: 20. Germline lookup yields CDR1 SNHLY and CDR2 FYNNEI. The whole variable domain, remainder taken from reference TRBV2 and TRBJ2-1, is EPEVTQTPSHQVTQMGQEVILRCVPISNHLYFYWYRQILGQKVEFLVSFYNNEISEKSEIFDDQFSVERPDGSNFTLKIRSTKLEDSAMYFCANAAGLGRRGSNEQFFGPGTRLTVL.

Note on this clonotype: Mismatch with germline at one junction end may stem from a read error. V is TRBV9 and J is TRBJ2-7, with 8 nucleotides matching TRBD2. The CDR3 is made up of 18 amino acids. The V gene's germline CDR1 is SGDLS and CDR2 YYNGEE. The CDR3 region is CASGVTGTFTAGAYEQYF. The CDR3 DNA sequence: TGTGCCAGCGGCGTGACCGGGACATTTACAGCGGGGGCCTACGAGCAGTACTTC.

The chain carries TRBV10-1 and TRBJ2-1; no reliable D call. Deletions cut 0 bases from V and 1 base from J, with 13 bases between. The CDR3 totals 17 residues. CDR1 WNHNN and CDR2 SYGVQD come from the germline V gene (reference sequence). The CDR3 protein is CASSESLGLVSYNEQFF. The CDR3 coding sequence is TGCGCCAGCAGTGAGTCTTTGGGGTTGGTGTCCTACAATGAGCAGTTCTTC.

There are many counts of this clonotype. The gene calls are TRBV2 and TRBJ1-6; D remains ambiguous. Trimming took off 0 bases at V and 2 bases at J, with 5 bases between the two ends. Germline CDR1 and CDR2: SNHLY and FYNNEI. The CDR3 runs 15 residues. The CDR3 here is CASSEAGTYNSPLHF. The CDR3 nucleotides read TGTGCCAGCAGTGAAGCAGGGACCTATAATTCACCCCTCCACTTT.